The T cell receptor (beta chain) described here comes from a study of technical replicates of blood from a few donors. The ends were cut back, 0 bases at V and 5 bases at J, with 8 bases in the middle. The V gene's germline CDR1 is KGHSH and CDR2 LQKENI. The CDR3 is 14 amino acids. This clone was recorded a few times. Sequenced by immunoSEQ multiplex PCR; TCRdb stores in-frame clones only, minus some. The sample carries about 88,000 clones, around 95% recorded once. The source is a human donor in good health. The source material was T cells isolated from PBMCs. The chain has TRBV18 and TRBJ1-3; no firm D call. The CDR3 coding sequence is TGTGCCAGCTCACCACCGAACTCCAGAAACACCATATATTTT. Translating it yields CASSPPNSRNTIYF.